A selection of T cell receptor beta chains follows, all from one sample in a study of T cells in Graves' hyperthyroidism and ophthalmopathy. TCRdb analysed the multiplex PCR reads with MiXCR anew, one entry per CDR3 protein. The sample has 500,000 or so distinct CDR3 sequences, roughly 15% seen once. The sequencing input was blood. These receptors were obtained from a woman aged 18-29 years with Graves' ophthalmopathy. Each CDR3 is given with its conserved first and last residue. The D gene is left open where the match is weak. The size field is filled for only some rows; it gives once, few, many or a size class.

TGTGCCAGCAGTTTGGAACTAGCGTCAAGCTCCTACGAGCAGTACTTC	CASSLELASSSYEQYF	TRBV28	TRBJ2-7	TRBD2	many
TGTGCCAGCAGTGGGACGGGGGAGACCGGGGAGCTGTTTTTT	CASSGTGETGELFF	TRBV6-1	TRBJ2-2	NA	many
TGTGCCAGCAGGCCTTTCCTCAGGGGGGTGAGGACTGAAGCTTTCTTT	CASRPFLRGVRTEAFF	TRBV28	TRBJ1-1	TRBD1	few
TGTGCCTGGAGTAAGGACGGCGCTGGCACTGAAGCTTTCTTT	CAWSKDGAGTEAFF	TRBV30	TRBJ1-1	NA	many
TGTGCCAGCAGCTTAATCGCTGGGGTAAACACTGAAGCTTTCTTT	CASSLIAGVNTEAFF	TRBV7-2	TRBJ1-1	NA	NA
TGCGCCAGCAGCTCGGACGTTGGTACCCCTGAAGCTTTCTTT	CASSSDVGTPEAFF	TRBV5-1	TRBJ1-1	NA	many
TGTGCCAGCAGTAGACTTACAGGGGAGGAAATAGGCGAGCAGTACTTC	CASSRLTGEEIGEQYF	TRBV27	TRBJ2-7	NA	NA
TGTGCCAGCAGCCTAGAGGGGCAGGTCCAGCATTTT	CASSLEGQVQHF	TRBV11-2	TRBJ1-5	NA	many
TGTGCCAGCAGTTTTTGGGGGACAGGGGATAACAATCAGCCCCAGCATTTT	CASSFWGTGDNNQPQHF	TRBV28	TRBJ1-5	TRBD1	NA
TGTGCCAGCAGCCAAGAGCCATGGGCCGTGGAGACCCAGTACTTC	CASSQEPWAVETQYF	TRBV4-2	TRBJ2-5	NA	NA
TGCAGTGCTGGACTAGCGGGATCTAACAATGAGCAGTTCTTC	CSAGLAGSNNEQFF	TRBV20-1	TRBJ2-1	TRBD2	many